This TCR beta chain appears in the sequencing data of a study of shared clonotypes between healthy human individuals. Study details: A donor's plate count was three for CD4 naive and three for CD4 memory; CD8 naive had two and CD8 memory one. Regarding the study as a whole: Tissues were not sampled, only blood, and their repertoires likely differ. Clonotype sharing across donors was expected to vary with sequencing depth.

The method was immunoSEQ multiplex PCR; TCRdb's version includes in-frame clones alone and lacks a portion of them. In the table there are 950,000 to 1,100,000 clones, more than 65% of which are singletons. Details on this clone: The antigen is undetermined.

Trimming stripped 0 bases from V and 5 bases from J, with 13 bases between. Germline V lookup: CDR1 MNHNY, CDR2 SVGAGI (reference sequence). The CDR3 totals 15 residues. This sequence joins TRBV6-6 and TRBJ1-1; D perhaps matches TRBD1 (5 bases). The TCR comes from a young man in good health. Sequenced sample: memory CD4+ T cells sorted from blood. The sample's subset: CD45RA-negative fraction. The CDR3 reads CASSYSQGGWTEAFF. For the CDR3, the DNA is TGTGCCAGCAGTTACTCGCAGGGTGGGTGGACTGAAGCTTTCTTT.